These 9 T cell receptor beta chains came from one sample sequenced in a study of blood T cell repertoires in COVID-19. Profiling relied on immunoSEQ multiplex PCR, and the TCRdb table lists in-frame clones only, not all of them. This table holds tens of thousands of clones, roughly 90% found once. What was sequenced was peripheral blood. Receptors were obtained from a human donor with active COVID-19. The donor label of this sample is uncertain.

The chain has TRBV3-1 (or the pseudogene TRBV3-2) and TRBJ2-1; 10 bases fit TRBD1. Per the germline V gene, CDR1 is LGHDT and CDR2 is YNNKEL (reference sequence). The CDR3 spans 16 residues. V lost 1 base to trimming and J lost 4 bases; unmatched junction nucleotides: 4. The CDR3 here is CASSQAGTGDYNEQFF. CDR3 nucleotide sequence: TGTGCCAGCAGCCAAGCCGGGACAGGGGATTACAATGAGCAGTTCTTC.

The chain links TRBV11-1 to TRBJ2-3; TRBD1 agrees at 7 bases. CDR3 length: 15 residues. J was trimmed by 6 bases and V by 2 bases; bases with no gene match: 8. The germline V gene has CDR1 SGHAT and CDR2 FQDESV (reference sequence). The DNA for the CDR3 is TGTGCCAGCAGCTTAACAGGGGCCTTTTATGATACGCAGTATTTT. It yields the protein CASSLTGAFYDTQYF.

The chain links TRBV19 to TRBJ1-2; maybe TRBD1 (5 bases). This CDR3 has 14 amino acids. Trimming removed 4 bases at V and 5 bases at J, with 14 bases between. Germline assignment: CDR1 LNHDA and CDR2 SQIVND (reference sequence). For the CDR3, the DNA is TGTGCCAGTAGTACTCCGGGGGTCGGTTATGGCTACACCTTC. Translating gives CASSTPGVGYGYTF.

V is TRBV1 and J is TRBJ2-4; the table calls TRBD2, which could not be checked here. TRBV1 is termed a pseudogene. The CDR3 has 18 amino acids. CDR3 sequence (DNA): TGCACCAGCAGCCAACTGAAAAGCGGGAGCCTGGCCAAAAACATTCAGTACTTC. Protein: CTSSQLKSGSLAKNIQYF.

The rearrangement links TRBV6-2 or TRBV6-3 to TRBJ2-2; 7 bases map to TRBD1. There are 17 residues in the CDR3. The ends lost 4 bases at V and 0 bases at J; junction bases unmatched: 8. Looked up from germline, CDR1 is MNHEY and CDR2 is SVGEGT. The CDR3 coding sequence is TGTGCCAGCAGTTCCCCTCGGACAGGAGCGAACACCGGGGAGCTGTTTTTT. This codes for CASSSPRTGANTGELFF.

The sample holds a few counts of this clone. The chain carries TRBV7-3 and TRBJ2-1; TRBD2 might be the D (5 bases). Germline V gene sequence: CDR1 SGHTA, CDR2 FQGTGA. V lost 2 bases and J lost 10, with 15 bases in between. The CDR3 runs to 14 residues. CDR3 in amino acids: CASSLVPDEGEQFF. In DNA, the CDR3 is TGTGCCAGCAGCTTAGTCCCCGATGAGGGAGAGCAGTTCTTC.

Only one count was recorded for this clone. The V and J genes are TRBV11-2 and TRBJ2-5; D unclear. Germline V gene lookup returns CDR1 SGHAT and CDR2 FQNNGV. This CDR3 spans 13 amino acids. V lost 2 bases and J lost 5, with 9 bases in between. This CDR3 is CASSLNPRETQYF. The CDR3, as DNA: TGTGCCAGCAGCTTAAATCCTAGGGAGACCCAGTACTTC.

As regards this clone: The sample carries other DNA sequences with the same CDR3. The V gene is TRBV5-1, the J gene TRBJ2-1, with 7 bases fitting TRBD2. This CDR3 has 15 amino acids. Germline trimming cut 3 bases from V and 6 bases from J; bases unmatched to any gene: 9. The germline V gene has CDR1 SGHRS and CDR2 YFSETQ. CDR3 nucleotide sequence: TGCGCCAGCAGCTCGAGACTAGCAGTCAGCAATGAGCAGTTCTTC. This gives the protein CASSSRLAVSNEQFF.

This clone was detected a few times. This rearrangement joins TRBV5-4 to TRBJ1-2; 9 bases agree with TRBD1. The length of the CDR3 is 15 residues. Germline V lookup: CDR1 SGHNT, CDR2 YYREEE (reference sequence). After removal of 5 bases from V and 4 bases from J, the junction contained 9 bases not matched to a gene. The CDR3 loop is CASSLISDRGYGYTF. The CDR3 DNA sequence: TGTGCCAGCAGTCTAATCTCGGACAGGGGCTATGGCTACACCTTC.